The entry below describes one TCR beta chain. Enrolled through a virtual design, the participants were between about 18 and 100 years of age and came from approximately 25 US areas. Cohorts were based on clinical histories the participants reported. Cohort 3 donors counted as recovered after two negative PCRs, clearance, or resolved symptoms. The record originates from a study of blood T cell repertoires in COVID-19. The table came from immunoSEQ multiplex PCR; TCRdb's copy has only in-frame clones and leaves some out. The table shows roughly 300,000 clones, with about 85% occurring only once. With 0 bases clipped from V and 1 base from J, the junction kept 1 base outside the gene matches. The CDR3 extends over 16 amino acids. From germline, CDR1 is LGHDT and CDR2 YNNKEL (reference sequence).

The chain is built from TRBV3-1 (or the pseudogene TRBV3-2) and TRBJ2-5; 11 positions match TRBD2. The clonotype comes from a woman aged 45-65 years who had recovered from COVID-19. Sequencing was carried out using PBMCs or T cells enriched from blood (not recorded which). DNA for the CDR3: TGTGCCAGCAGCCAAGAACTAGCGGGAGTCCAAGAGACCCAGTACTTC. Residues: CASSQELAGVQETQYF.